One and the same sample provided the 12 T cell receptor beta chains below, sequenced in a study of control samples from healthy donors and cancer patients. Only in-frame clones appear in the TCRdb table, and some are missing; sequencing was by immunoSEQ multiplex PCR. This table holds 130,000 or so clones, about 88% found once. Sequencing used blood. The receptors were gathered from a middle-aged man in good health.

This chain uses TRBV19 with TRBJ2-2; D ambiguous. V lost 7 bases and J 0 bases, leaving 12 bases between the germline ends. This CDR3 region has 15 residues. Per germline, CDR1 LNHDA and CDR2 SQIVND (reference sequence). CDR3 residues: CASISTASNTGELFF. CDR3 nucleotide sequence: TGTGCCAGTATATCTACAGCCTCGAACACCGGGGAGCTGTTTTTT.

The chain has TRBV11-1 and TRBJ2-2, with TRBD2 as a possible D gene (5 bases). Trimming removed 2 bases from V and 6 bases from J, with 13 bases in between. CDR3 size: 15 residues. Germline V CDR1 and CDR2: SGHAT, FQDESV (reference sequence). The CDR3 spells CASSLQRELAGELFF. For the CDR3, the DNA is TGTGCCAGCAGCTTACAAAGGGAGCTCGCCGGGGAGCTGTTTTTT.

The chain combines TRBV7-8 with TRBJ1-5; D ambiguous. This CDR3 spans 15 amino acids. Trimming took off 8 bases at V and 2 bases at J, with 16 bases between the two ends. Germline CDR1 reads SGHVS; CDR2 reads FQNEAQ. The CDR3 protein is CASSIGVYGNQPQHF. DNA for the CDR3: TGTGCCAGCTCCATCGGGGTATACGGCAATCAGCCCCAGCATTTT.

J is TRBJ1-1 and V is TRBV19, with D possibly matching TRBD1 (5 bases). Germline CDR1 and CDR2: LNHDA and SQIVND (reference sequence). V was shortened by 11 bases and J by 6 bases, with 22 bases between the two germline ends. The CDR3 contains 14 residues. CDR3 coding DNA: TGTGCCGCCGGGGCAGGGAATCTAAGGGCTGAAGCTTTCTTT. Protein product: CAAGAGNLRAEAFF.

The chain recombines TRBV9 with TRBJ2-7, with D tentatively TRBD2 (6 bases). The germline V and J ends were trimmed by 0 bases and 2 bases, with 12 bases remaining between them. The CDR3 runs to 15 residues. CDR1 and CDR2 (germline): SGDLS, YYNGEE. This CDR3 is CASSVGRGSAYEQYF. DNA for the CDR3: TGTGCCAGCAGCGTAGGTCGGGGGAGCGCCTACGAGCAGTACTTC.

This rearrangement joins TRBV25-1 to TRBJ2-7; 7 bases map to TRBD1. This CDR3 has 14 residues. V gave up 6 bases and J gave up 6 bases; unmatched junction bases: 11. CDR1 is MGHDK and CDR2 is SYGVNS in the germline V gene. The CDR3 nucleotides read TGTGCCAGCAGCAGAGGGGGCCCTCTCAGCGAGCAGTACTTC. This translates into CASSRGGPLSEQYF.

V usage is TRBV5-5 and J usage is TRBJ1-5; no firm D call. The CDR3 length is 19 residues. Germline loops: CDR1 SGHKS, CDR2 YYEKEE (reference sequence). V gave up 0 bases and J gave up 1 base, with 20 bases separating them. The CDR3 bases are TGTGCCAGCAGCTTGGCCGGGGTCCCACCTGTGGGGAGCAATCAGCCCCAGCATTTT. It is translated as CASSLAGVPPVGSNQPQHF.

The V and J genes are TRBV30 and TRBJ2-5, with unresolved D. Trimming cost V 2 bases and J 4 bases, with 8 bases left between them. CDR3 size: 12 residues. Germline V gene data show CDR1 as GTSNPN and CDR2 as SVGIG (reference sequence). The CDR3 loop is CAWSIRGETQYF. CDR3 sequence (DNA): TGTGCCTGGAGTATTAGAGGAGAGACCCAGTACTTC.

V and J are TRBV19 and TRBJ2-3; the match to TRBD2 covers 8 bases. Per germline, CDR1 LNHDA and CDR2 SQIVND (reference sequence). This CDR3 region has 19 residues. Trimming at V came to 1 base and at J to 2 bases, leaving 14 bases not matched to a gene. CDR3: CASSIAGPTSGGTTDTQYF. The CDR3 DNA reads as TGTGCCAGTAGTATAGCGGGGCCCACTAGCGGAGGAACCACAGATACGCAGTATTTT.

The chain is built from TRBV19 and TRBJ2-7, with a tentative D call TRBD2 (5 bases). CDR3 size: 13 residues. Trimming removed 5 bases from V and 5 bases from J, with 13 bases in between. The V gene's germline CDR1 is LNHDA and CDR2 SQIVND (reference sequence). CDR3 in amino acids: CASSYRTFHEQYF. CDR3 nucleotides: TGTGCCAGTAGTTATAGGACTTTTCACGAGCAGTACTTC.

J is TRBJ1-3 and V is TRBV6-5; no reliable D call. V gave up 0 bases and J gave up 0 bases, with 9 bases separating them. CDR1 and CDR2 (germline): MNHEY, SVGAGI. The CDR3 totals 16 residues. CDR3 sequence (DNA): TGTGCCAGCAGTTACTCGGCCCCGAACTCTGGAAACACCATATATTTT. This sequence encodes CASSYSAPNSGNTIYF.

This rearrangement joins TRBV30 to TRBJ1-2; D is possibly TRBD1 (5 bases). The CDR3 runs 12 residues. The ends were cut back, 3 bases at V and 4 bases at J, with 9 bases in the middle. Germline loops: CDR1 GTSNPN, CDR2 SVGIG (reference sequence). In DNA, the CDR3 is TGTGCCTGGAGGTCCGGGGGCTATGGCTACACCTTC. This sequence encodes CAWRSGGYGYTF.